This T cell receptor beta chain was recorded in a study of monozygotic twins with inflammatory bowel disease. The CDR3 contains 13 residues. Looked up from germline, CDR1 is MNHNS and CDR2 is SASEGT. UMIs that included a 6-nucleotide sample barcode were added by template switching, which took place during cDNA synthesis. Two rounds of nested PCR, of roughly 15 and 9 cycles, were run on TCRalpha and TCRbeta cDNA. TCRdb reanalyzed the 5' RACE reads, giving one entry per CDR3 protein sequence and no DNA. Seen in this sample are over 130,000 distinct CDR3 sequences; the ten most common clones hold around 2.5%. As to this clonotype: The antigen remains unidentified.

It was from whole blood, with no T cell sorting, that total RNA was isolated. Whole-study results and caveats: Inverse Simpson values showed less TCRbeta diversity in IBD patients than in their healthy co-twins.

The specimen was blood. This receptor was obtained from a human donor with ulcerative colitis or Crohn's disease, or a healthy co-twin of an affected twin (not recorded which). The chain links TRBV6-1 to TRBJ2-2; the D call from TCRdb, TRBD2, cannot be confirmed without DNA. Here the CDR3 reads CASWGRDTGELFF.